The 27 T cell receptor beta chains listed next were all sequenced from one sample in a study of cytomegalovirus exposure and HLA in healthy donors. The PCR had 60 Vbeta and 13 Jbeta primers. Assay: immunoSEQ multiplex PCR; the TCRdb copy retains only in-frame clones and omits some. The sample consists of 200,000 or so clones, approximately 88% of them appearing once. Sequencing used PBMCs. These receptors were obtained from a woman aged 45-65 years in good health and CMV-seropositive.

This clone has only a few counts. The chain uses TRBV29-1 and TRBJ1-1; D call uncertain. The CDR3 is made up of 10 amino acids. Per germline, CDR1 SQVTM and CDR2 ANQGSEA. The CDR3 DNA reads as TGCAGTGCGGGGAACACTGAAGCTTTCTTT. This encodes CSAGNTEAFF.

This clone was counted only a few times. This sequence joins TRBV6-5 and TRBJ1-2; possible D gene TRBD1, 6 bases. V was pared by 4 bases and J by 4 bases, with 16 bases between. Per the germline V gene, CDR1 is MNHEY and CDR2 is SVGAGI. The CDR3 is 15 residues long. Here the CDR3 DNA reads TGTGCCAGCAGTTCAGACCTTCAGGGGCTCTATGGCTACACCTTC. Translated: CASSSDLQGLYGYTF.

The J gene is TRBJ2-5, the V gene TRBV7-9, with D maybe TRBD2 (7 bases). This CDR3 comprises 15 residues. Germline V gives CDR1 SEHNR, CDR2 FQNEAQ (reference sequence). Trimming took 5 bases from V and 5 from J, leaving 18 bases between them. In DNA form, the CDR3 reads TGTGCCAGCAGCCCGGGTGGGGGGGCCTGGGAGACCCAGTACTTC. Its translation: CASSPGGGAWETQYF.

The chain couples TRBV5-1 to TRBJ2-7; 9 nucleotides line up with TRBD1. The trim removed 1 base at V and 3 bases at J, leaving 2 bases unmatched. The CDR3 has 14 residues. Germline V CDR1 and CDR2: SGHRS, YFSETQ. The CDR3 DNA sequence: TGCGCCAGCAGCTTGCGGACAGGGGACTACGAGCAGTACTTC. As protein: CASSLRTGDYEQYF.

The chain has TRBV19 and TRBJ1-1; TRBD1 is a possible D gene (6 bases). V was pared by 2 bases and J by 1 base, with 14 bases between. The CDR3 is 16 residues long. Germline V lookup: CDR1 LNHDA, CDR2 SQIVND (reference sequence). DNA of the CDR3: TGTGCCAGTAGTATAAGGGGGGGGGACGGGAACACTGAAGCTTTCTTT. Translation: CASSIRGGDGNTEAFF.

This clone appeared a single time. The chain has TRBV6-5 and TRBJ2-2; D is possibly TRBD2 (6 bases). V gave up 2 bases and J gave up 5 bases, with 12 bases separating them. This CDR3 contains 15 residues. The V gene's germline CDR1 is MNHEY and CDR2 SVGAGI. The DNA for the CDR3 is TGTGCCAGCAGTTACGGAGGGGCGGGGACCGGGGAGCTGTTTTTT. Translated, it gives CASSYGGAGTGELFF.

V usage is TRBV4-1 and J usage is TRBJ2-5, with 8 bases fitting TRBD2. Germline CDR1 reads MGHRA; CDR2 reads YSYEKL. CDR3 length: 17 amino acids. J was trimmed by 11 bases and V by 1 base; bases with no gene match: 18. CDR3: CASSQVPGGSGGREQYF. The CDR3 DNA sequence: TGCGCCAGCAGCCAAGTGCCTGGAGGGTCGGGGGGGCGTGAGCAGTACTTC.

The chain couples TRBV7-9 to TRBJ2-5; no clear D gene. The J call may not be correct, given that the DNA end is closer to TRBJ2-7. Germline V CDR1 and CDR2: SEHNR, FQNEAQ (reference sequence). The CDR3 is 15 amino acids. CDR3 amino acids: CASSSPRELANEQYF. CDR3 nucleotide sequence: TGTGCCAGCAGCTCCCCCCGTGAACTTGCGAACGAGCAGTACTTC.

The chain recombines TRBV27 with TRBJ2-3; 8 bases fit TRBD2. This CDR3 spans 17 amino acids. Germline trimming cut 5 bases from V and 1 base from J; bases unmatched to any gene: 11. Germline V gives CDR1 MNHEY, CDR2 SMNVEV (reference sequence). The CDR3 DNA is TGTGCCAGCAGTCCAACGACGGGGGGGCGGGGCACAGATACGCAGTATTTT. Its translation: CASSPTTGGRGTDTQYF.

This clone was detected once. The rearrangement links TRBV11-2 to TRBJ2-7; TRBD2 aligns across 8 bases. Trimming cost V 7 bases and J 4 bases; bases outside gene matches: 9. This CDR3 comprises 14 residues. The germline V gene encodes CDR1 SGHAT and CDR2 FQNNGV. CDR3 sequence reads: CASTLGGVKYEQYF. For the CDR3, the DNA is TGTGCCAGCACGCTCGGGGGGGTGAAGTACGAGCAGTACTTC.

Comments on this clone: This CDR3 is also generated by other DNA sequences in the sample. The gene calls are TRBV29-1 and TRBJ1-6; D is undetermined. Trimming removed 7 bases at V and 3 bases at J, with 10 bases between. The CDR3 is made up of 13 amino acids. Germline assignment: CDR1 SQVTM and CDR2 ANQGSEA. Written as DNA, the CDR3 is TGCAGCGGGGAGGTCCACTATAATTCACCCCTCCACTTT. Translated, it gives CSGEVHYNSPLHF.

The chain combines TRBV5-6 with TRBJ2-3; 8 positions agree with TRBD2. CDR3 length: 17 amino acids. The germline V gene has CDR1 SGHDT and CDR2 YYEEEE. J gave up 4 bases and V 5 bases, and 15 bases lay outside the gene matches. The CDR3 is CASRERRGTRMSDTQYF. CDR3 coding DNA: TGTGCCAGCAGAGAGAGGAGGGGGACTAGAATGTCAGATACGCAGTATTTT. Looking up the rest from reference TRBV5-6 and TRBJ2-3 gives the full variable domain: DAGVTQSPTHLIKTRGQQVTLRCSPKSGHDTVSWYQQALGQGPQFIFQYYEEEERQRGNFPDRFSGHQFPNYSSELNVNALLLGDSALYLCASRERRGTRMSDTQYFGPGTRLTVL.

The chain combines TRBV11-2 with TRBJ2-1; D might be TRBD2 (5 bases). V was pared by 2 bases and J by 0 bases, with 11 bases between. CDR3 length: 16 amino acids. Per germline, CDR1 SGHAT and CDR2 FQNNGV. This CDR3 reads CASSLFPGSSYNEQFF. The CDR3 DNA reads TGTGCCAGCAGCTTATTTCCGGGGAGCTCCTACAATGAGCAGTTCTTC.

This clone has just one count. This chain connects TRBV12-2 to TRBJ2-7; TRBD2 reflects the table's D call only, with no check against the DNA. TRBV12-2 is given as a pseudogene. The CDR3 covers 17 residues. The DNA for the CDR3 is TGTGCAAGTCGCTTAGGTGCGTTTGAGGCGAGCTCCTACGAGCAGTACTTC. It is translated as CASRLGAFEASSYEQYF.

The chain employs TRBV4-2 and TRBJ2-5; D is unresolved. Germline loops: CDR1 LGHNA, CDR2 YNFKEQ. The CDR3 sequence is 12 residues long. The ends were cut back, 0 bases at V and 4 bases at J, with 3 bases in the middle. DNA of the CDR3: TGTGCCAGCAGCCAAGATCGAGAGACCCAGTACTTC. This gives the protein CASSQDRETQYF.

The chain carries TRBV19 and TRBJ1-5; the match to TRBD1 covers 7 bases. J lost 2 bases, V lost 8 bases, and 9 bases had no gene match. This CDR3 is 15 amino acids long. The germline CDR1 and CDR2 sequences are LNHDA and SQIVND (reference sequence). CDR3 coding DNA: TGTGCCAGTCGAGAATATACAGGGGGCAATCAGCCCCAGCATTTT. It specifies CASREYTGGNQPQHF.

The genes are TRBV19 and TRBJ2-7; possibly TRBD2 for D (6 bases). Trimming pared 5 bases from V and 7 bases from J, leaving 15 bases between. The germline V gene has CDR1 LNHDA and CDR2 SQIVND (reference sequence). CDR3 length: 13 amino acids. The CDR3 DNA follows: TGTGCCAGTAGTCTTGACCCACGGGGGGAGCAGTACTTC. This translates into CASSLDPRGEQYF.

The chain recombines TRBV19 with TRBJ1-3; 7 bases match TRBD1. The germline V gene has CDR1 LNHDA and CDR2 SQIVND (reference sequence). The ends lost 3 bases at V and 0 bases at J; junction bases unmatched: 2. The CDR3 loop spans 15 amino acids. The CDR3 bases are TGTGCCAGTAGTATCGACAGGGCCTCTGGAAACACCATATATTTT. Translated: CASSIDRASGNTIYF.

V usage is TRBV9 and J usage is TRBJ2-3; the D gene is possibly TRBD1 (5 bases). The CDR3 contains 14 residues. V was shortened by 0 bases and J by 4 bases, with 9 bases between the two germline ends. Germline V lookup: CDR1 SGDLS, CDR2 YYNGEE. The DNA for the CDR3 is TGTGCCAGCAGCGTAGAGGGGCCCGCAGATACGCAGTATTTT. Amino acids: CASSVEGPADTQYF.

This chain connects TRBV7-2 to TRBJ1-2; D gene unclear. Germline CDR1 and CDR2: SGHTA and FQGNSA. The CDR3 totals 13 residues. Between the trimmed V and J ends, which lost 2 bases and 0 bases, there was a span of 4 bases. Here the CDR3 DNA reads TGTGCCAGCAGCTTACAGACTAACTATGGCTACACCTTC. Translated: CASSLQTNYGYTF.

The chain joins TRBV29-1 to TRBJ2-5; 7 nucleotides agree with TRBD2. The CDR3 loop spans 14 amino acids. CDR1 and CDR2 from the germline V gene are SQVTM and ANQGSEA. The V gene end was trimmed by 3 bases and the J gene end by 7 bases; junction bases not matched to a gene: 11. The CDR3 loop reads CSVETSTKGGTQYF. The CDR3 bases are TGCAGCGTTGAGACTAGCACCAAAGGTGGGACCCAGTACTTC.

The rearrangement joins TRBV27 to TRBJ2-5; 10 nucleotides agree with TRBD2. From germline, CDR1 is MNHEY and CDR2 SMNVEV (reference sequence). V shed 7 bases and J 5 bases; nucleotides not matched to a gene: 13. This CDR3 has 16 residues. The CDR3 nucleotides are TGTGCCAGCACCCTGCCTCGGAGCGGGGGGGACGAGACCCAGTACTTC. It specifies CASTLPRSGGDETQYF.

This chain links TRBV4-1 with TRBJ1-1; 8 bases agree with TRBD1. Germline V gene lookup returns CDR1 MGHRA and CDR2 YSYEKL. The CDR3 extends over 15 amino acids. The V gene end was trimmed by 4 bases and the J gene end by 1 base; junction bases not matched to a gene: 5. The CDR3 nucleotides are TGCGCCAGCAGCCCGGGGGACAGGAGGAACACTGAAGCTTTCTTT. It codes for CASSPGDRRNTEAFF.

The chain links TRBV7-9 to TRBJ1-6; D is possibly TRBD1 (6 bases). This CDR3 is 15 amino acids long. V lost 1 base, J lost 6 bases, and 10 bases lay in between. The germline gives CDR1 SEHNR, CDR2 FQNEAQ (reference sequence). The DNA for the CDR3 is TGTGCCAGCAGCTTAGTAGGGACATCTAATTCACCCCTCCACTTT. Translation: CASSLVGTSNSPLHF.

This rearrangement joins TRBV20-1 to TRBJ1-1; D is unclear. The V gene's germline CDR1 is DFQATT and CDR2 SNEGSKA (reference sequence). V gave up 3 bases and J gave up 11 bases, with 13 bases separating them. The CDR3 is made up of 11 amino acids. CDR3 residues: CSASLSHGAFF. For the CDR3, the DNA is TGCAGTGCTAGCCTGTCCCACGGGGCTTTCTTT.

The chain combines TRBV20-1 with TRBJ1-1, with D possibly being TRBD1 (5 bases). Germline V gene sequence: CDR1 DFQATT, CDR2 SNEGSKA (reference sequence). This CDR3 is built from 11 residues. Trimming removed 6 bases at V and 5 bases at J, with 10 bases between. The CDR3 coding sequence is TGCAGTGCCGACAGTCAGACTGAAGCTTTCTTT. Translating gives CSADSQTEAFF.

The chain couples TRBV4-1 to TRBJ2-1; 11 bases agree with TRBD2. J lost 2 bases, V lost 3 bases, and 3 bases had no gene match. The CDR3 loop spans 16 amino acids. Per germline, CDR1 MGHRA and CDR2 YSYEKL. CDR3 nucleotides: TGCGCCAGCAGCCACCTTAGCGGGGGGGCCTACAATGAGCAGTTCTTC. Protein product: CASSHLSGGAYNEQFF.